Sequencing of this T cell receptor beta chain was carried out in a study of T-cell reconstitution after alpha-beta-depleted transplantation in children. Study results and caveats: The authors attributed T-cell counts and diversity one year after transplant mostly to newly produced T cells. Recipient T cells and thymic progenitors that survived gave rise to the high TCRbeta diversity observed at day 60 in some patients. Several hundred expanded graft clones reportedly gave rise to the alpha-beta T cells present about two months after transplant.

Comment on this clonotype: What it binds is not known.

The ends were cut back, 7 bases at V and 5 bases at J, with 16 bases in the middle. Germline V CDR1 and CDR2: SQVTM, ANQGSEA. CDR3 size: 13 residues. Unique molecular identifiers tagged the TCRbeta library. TCRdb redid the calling of the PCR reads with MiXCR, one entry per CDR3 protein. The sample lists nearly 350,000 distinct CDR3 sequences, 16% occurring once. This sequence originates from a male patient between 2 and 10 years old who had a stem cell transplant for acute lymphoblastic leukemia, so the T cells may come from the graft donor. The input for sequencing was PBMCs, mostly from graft donor cells, taken 360 days after TCRalphabeta/CD19-depleted stem cell transplant. The rearrangement links TRBV29-1 to TRBJ2-3; possible D gene TRBD2, 5 bases. This CDR3 reads CSALTRLLDTQYF. As DNA, the CDR3 is TGCAGCGCCCTCACTAGACTTCTAGATACGCAGTATTTT.